This T cell receptor (beta chain) was recovered during a study of control samples from healthy donors and cancer patients (dated by TCRdb to the early 2020s). Preparation of the library involved the immunoSEQ multiplex PCR assay. In its TCRdb copy, this immuneACCESS table keeps in-frame sequences only and misses some clones. Where compared with another copy, unresolved V genes explain less than half of these, and the others have no known cause. A total of over 200,000 clones appear in this sample, roughly 82% of them only once. Of the sample, about 14% is held by the ten largest clones. The CDR3 covers 13 residues, taking in both the cysteine and the phenylalanine. Only the CDR3 DNA is retained, 39 bases long and in frame from the first base. V loses 4 bases of germline sequence and J loses 3 bases, and the interval between the two ends is 10 bases. In the germline V gene, CDR1 corresponds to ENHRY and CDR2 to SYGVKD.

A word on this clone: The target of this receptor is not known. One base away there is no much larger clone; base qualities are not given.

The chain is encoded by TRBV10-3 joined to TRBJ2-7, with the identity of the D gene unclear. This receptor was obtained from a woman aged 55-70 years with lung cancer. The sequenced material came from PBMCs. The CDR3 region reads CAISASIGYEQYF. The nucleotide sequence is TGTGCCATCAGTGCAAGCATAGGCTACGAGCAGTACTTC.